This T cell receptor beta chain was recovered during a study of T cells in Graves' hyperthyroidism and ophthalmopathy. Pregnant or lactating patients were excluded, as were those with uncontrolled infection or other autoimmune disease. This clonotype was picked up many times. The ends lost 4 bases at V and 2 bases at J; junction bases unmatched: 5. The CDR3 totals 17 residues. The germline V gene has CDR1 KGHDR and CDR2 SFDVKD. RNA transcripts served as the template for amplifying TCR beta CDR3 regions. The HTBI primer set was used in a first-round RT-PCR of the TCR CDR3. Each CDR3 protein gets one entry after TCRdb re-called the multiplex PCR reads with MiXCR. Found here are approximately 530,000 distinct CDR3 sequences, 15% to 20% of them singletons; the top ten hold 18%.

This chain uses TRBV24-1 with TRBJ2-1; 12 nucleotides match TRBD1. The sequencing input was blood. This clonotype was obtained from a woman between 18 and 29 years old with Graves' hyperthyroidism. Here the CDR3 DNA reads TGTGCCACCAGTGACTATGGGACAGGGGGCACCTACAATGAGCAGTTCTTC. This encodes CATSDYGTGGTYNEQFF.